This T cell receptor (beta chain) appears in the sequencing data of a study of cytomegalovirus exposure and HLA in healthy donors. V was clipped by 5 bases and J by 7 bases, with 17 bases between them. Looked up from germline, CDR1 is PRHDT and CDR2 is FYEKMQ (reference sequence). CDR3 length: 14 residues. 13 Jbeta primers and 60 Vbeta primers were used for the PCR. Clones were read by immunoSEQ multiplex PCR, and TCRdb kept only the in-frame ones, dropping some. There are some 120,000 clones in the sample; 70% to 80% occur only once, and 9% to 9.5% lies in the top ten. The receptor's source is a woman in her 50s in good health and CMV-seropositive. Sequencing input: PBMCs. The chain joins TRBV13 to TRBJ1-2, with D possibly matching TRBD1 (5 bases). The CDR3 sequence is CASSHFGGVVGYTF. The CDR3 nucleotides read TGTGCCAGCAGCCACTTCGGGGGGGTTGTTGGCTACACCTTC.